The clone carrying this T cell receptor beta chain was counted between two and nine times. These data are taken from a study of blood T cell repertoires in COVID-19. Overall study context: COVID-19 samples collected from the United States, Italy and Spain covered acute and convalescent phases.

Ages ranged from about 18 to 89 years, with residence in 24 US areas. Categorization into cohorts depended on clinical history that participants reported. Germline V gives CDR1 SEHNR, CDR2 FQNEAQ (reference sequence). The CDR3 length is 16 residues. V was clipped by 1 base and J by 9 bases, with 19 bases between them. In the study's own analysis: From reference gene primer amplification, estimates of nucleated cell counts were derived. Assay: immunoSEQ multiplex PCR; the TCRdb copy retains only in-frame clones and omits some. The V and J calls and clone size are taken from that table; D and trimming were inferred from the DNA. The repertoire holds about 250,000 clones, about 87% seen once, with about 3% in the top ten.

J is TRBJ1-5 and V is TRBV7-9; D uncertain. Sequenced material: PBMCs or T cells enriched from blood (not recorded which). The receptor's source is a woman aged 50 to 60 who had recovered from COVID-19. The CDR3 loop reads CASSLVRSAEGAPQHF. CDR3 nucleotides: TGTGCCAGCAGCTTAGTTCGATCGGCAGAAGGAGCGCCCCAGCATTTT.